A selection of T cell receptor beta chains follows, all from one sample in a study of T cell responses to AZD1222 COVID-19 vaccine. TCRdb's copy holds only in-frame clones and misses some; the assay was immunoSEQ multiplex PCR. The sample contains about 150,000 clones, over 75% of which appear only once. The sequences come from peripheral blood, collected on day 0 of AZD1222 vaccination. Receptors originate from an adult in good health. Each CDR3 is given with its conserved first and last residue. D genes are given only for firm matches. Size is omitted from some rows. Given values are once, few, many or a class for expanded clones.

>-|-|TRBJ2-1|TRBV27
TGTGCCAGCAGCCGAGAGGGCTACAATGAGCAGTTCTTC
CASSREGYNEQFF
>TRBD2|-|TRBJ2-5|TRBV18
TGTGCCAGCTCACCGAGGTGGCTAGCGGGGGCCCCAAAGGAGACCCAGTACTTC
CASSPRWLAGAPKETQYF
>TRBD1|-|TRBJ1-2|TRBV19
TGTGCCAGTATCAAGAGGACAGGGGACTATGGCTACACCTTC
CASIKRTGDYGYTF
>-|-|TRBJ1-1|TRBV7-2
TGTGCCAGCAGCTTAGAAGCAGGGTGGGGCACTGAAGCTTTCTTT
CASSLEAGWGTEAFF
>TRBD2|-|TRBJ2-1|TRBV7-6
TGTGCCAGCAGCTTAGCGGGTGGGAGACTAGCGAGCTACAATGAGCAGTTCTTC
CASSLAGGRLASYNEQFF
>-|-|TRBJ2-5|TRBV7-2
TGTGCCAGCAGCTTAACTAGAACTGTAGGGACCCAGTACTTC
CASSLTRTVGTQYF
>-|-|TRBJ1-5|TRBV10-3
TGTGCCATCAGCAAGGGGAGTCAGCCCCAGCATTTT
CAISKGSQPQHF
>-|-|TRBJ1-5|TRBV3-1/TRBV3-2
TGTGCCAGCAGCCCCTCCATAAGCAATCAGCCCCAGCATTTT
CASSPSISNQPQHF
>TRBD1|-|TRBJ1-2|TRBV7-8
TGTGCCAGCAGCCCCCAAGCCTTACGACAGGGAAAGTCCGACTATGGCTACACCTTC
CASSPQALRQGKSDYGYTF
>-|-|TRBJ1-2|TRBV7-9
TGTGCCAGCAGCTCTACCATAGGGGCTACTTATGGCTACACCTTC
CASSSTIGATYGYTF
>-|-|TRBJ1-1|TRBV2
TGTGCCAGCAGAATAGGACTCCAAACTGAAGCTTTCTTT
CASRIGLQTEAFF
>TRBD1|-|TRBJ1-2|TRBV6-5
TGTGCCAGCAGCGGCGGACAGGGCTATGGCTACACCTTC
CASSGGQGYGYTF
>-|-|TRBJ2-7|TRBV14
TGTGCCAGCAGCCGCAAAGTAGACAGGTCCGTATACTACGAGCAGTACTTC
CASSRKVDRSVYYEQYF
>-|-|TRBJ2-5|TRBV5-6
TGTGCCAGCAGCTTCCAGGGGCTAGGGCAAGAGACCCAGTACTTC
CASSFQGLGQETQYF
>-|-|TRBJ1-6|TRBV5-5
TGTGCCAGCAGCTTGATGAGCTCCTATAATTCACCCCTCCACTTT
CASSLMSSYNSPLHF
>-|-|TRBJ1-2|TRBV10-2
TGCGCCAGCAGTGAAGCAGGGGATGGCTACACCTTC
CASSEAGDGYTF
>-|-|TRBJ2-3|TRBV5-5
TGTGCCAGCAGCTTGGTGGGACTTCTAGATACGCAGTATTTT
CASSLVGLLDTQYF
>TRBD2|-|TRBJ2-1|TRBV4-3
TGCGCCAGCAGCCACGAAGGACTAGCGAACTCCTACAATGAGCAGTTCTTC
CASSHEGLANSYNEQFF
>-|-|TRBJ1-4|TRBV24-1
TGTGCCACGCCCCCCCATATTCCAACTAATGAAAAACTGTTTTTT
CATPPHIPTNEKLFF
>-|-|TRBJ1-3|TRBV5-6
TGTGCCAGCAGAGCACGGCTGAGCTCTGGAAACACCATATATTTT
CASRARLSSGNTIYF
>-|-|TRBJ2-7|TRBV2
TGTGCCAGCAGTGTGTGGAGCGAGCAGTACTTC
CASSVWSEQYF
>-|-|TRBJ1-1|TRBV23-1
TGCGCCAGCAGTTGTAGCAGGGCCATGAACACTGAAGCTTTCTTT
CASSCSRAMNTEAFF
>-|-|TRBJ2-4|TRBV2
TGTGCCAGCAGTTCAAAGGGGCAGGAGAGAAACATTCAGTACTTC
CASSSKGQERNIQYF
>-|-|TRBJ1-2|TRBV6-6
TGTGCCACCACCCGGACAGCCAACTATGGCTACACCTTC
CATTRTANYGYTF
>TRBD1|-|TRBJ2-5|TRBV7-8
TGTGCCAGCAGCATCCCGGGACAGCGCCCAGAGACCCAGTACTTC
CASSIPGQRPETQYF
>TRBD1|once|TRBJ2-4|TRBV7-2
TGTGCCAGCAGCTTAATGGCACAGGGGGCGTCAGCCAAAAACATTCAGTACTTC
CASSLMAQGASAKNIQYF
>-|once|TRBJ2-7|TRBV5-1
TGCGCCAGCAGCTTGGACAGAGAGCAGTACTTC
CASSLDREQYF
>TRBD2|few|TRBJ2-7|TRBV9
TGTGCCAGCAGCGTAGGGGAGGGCGAGCAGTACTTC
CASSVGEGEQYF
>TRBD2|-|TRBJ2-1|TRBV6-4
TGTGCCAGCAGCCTAGGGACTAGCGGGGGCAATGAGCAGTTCTTC
CASSLGTSGGNEQFF
>-|few|TRBJ1-2|TRBV9
TGTGCCAGCAGCGTAGGGGACGGGGGGCATGGCTACACCTTC
CASSVGDGGHGYTF
>TRBD2|once|TRBJ2-5|TRBV27
TGTGCCAGCAGTTGGCGGGGGGGAGAGACCCAGTACTTC
CASSWRGGETQYF
>-|-|TRBJ1-2|TRBV6-2/TRBV6-3
TGTGCCAGCAGCGCCCCGCACTTGGGGGGGCAATTGTATGGCTACACCTTC
CASSAPHLGGQLYGYTF
>-|-|TRBJ1-2|TRBV3-1/TRBV3-2
TGTGCCAGCAGCCAAGAACGCAGGGGAGGGAAAGGCTACACCTTC
CASSQERRGGKGYTF
>-|once|TRBJ2-1|TRBV7-2
TGTGCCAGCAGCTTAGCGCCTTCTCAGTTCGCTGAGCAGTTCTTC
CASSLAPSQFAEQFF
>-|-|TRBJ1-2|TRBV3-1/TRBV3-2
TGTGCCAGCAGCCAAGATTTAGACAGTAACTATGGCTACACCTTC
CASSQDLDSNYGYTF
>-|-|TRBJ1-2|TRBV14
TGTGCCAGCAGCCAAGAAGGCCAGCCTAACTATGGCTACACCTTC
CASSQEGQPNYGYTF
>-|once|TRBJ2-5|TRBV11-3
TGTGCCAGCAGCGGTGACTCTCAAGAGACCCAGTACTTC
CASSGDSQETQYF
>-|-|TRBJ2-1|TRBV4-3
TGCGCCAGCAGCCAAGATCCGGCTAGCCACAATGAGCAGTTCTTC
CASSQDPASHNEQFF
>TRBD1|-|TRBJ2-6|TRBV5-8
TGTGCCAGCAGCTTGCAGACAGGGGTTTCTGGGGCCAACGTCCTGACTTTC
CASSLQTGVSGANVLTF
>-|-|TRBJ2-3|TRBV5-1
TGCGCCAGCAGGGAAGGGAGAAGCACAGATACGCAGTATTTT
CASREGRSTDTQYF
>-|once|TRBJ2-5|TRBV5-1
TGCGCCAGCCATCCCGAAGTCTCGGGGTTCGAGACCCAGTACTTC
CASHPEVSGFETQYF